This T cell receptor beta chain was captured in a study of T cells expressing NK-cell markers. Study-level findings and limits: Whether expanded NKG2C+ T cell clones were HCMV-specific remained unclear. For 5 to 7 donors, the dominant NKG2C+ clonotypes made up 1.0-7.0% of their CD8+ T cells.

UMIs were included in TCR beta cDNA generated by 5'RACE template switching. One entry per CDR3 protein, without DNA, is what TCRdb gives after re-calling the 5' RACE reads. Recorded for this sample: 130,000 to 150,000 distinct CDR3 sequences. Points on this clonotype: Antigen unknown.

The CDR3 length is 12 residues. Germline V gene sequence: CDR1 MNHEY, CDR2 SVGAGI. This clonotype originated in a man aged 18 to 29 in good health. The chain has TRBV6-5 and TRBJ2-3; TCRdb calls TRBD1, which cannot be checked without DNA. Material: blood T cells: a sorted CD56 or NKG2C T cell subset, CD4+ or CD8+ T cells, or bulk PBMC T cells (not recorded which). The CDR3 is CAISDRDKAQYF.